One and the same sample provided the 2 T cell receptor beta chains below, sequenced in a study of shared clonotypes between healthy human individuals (dated by TCRdb to 2018 to 2020). Libraries were built with the immunoSEQ multiplex PCR assay. TCRdb provides this immuneACCESS table in a form limited to in-frame rearrangements. Some clones are lacking; in checked studies, under half of them reflect an unresolved V gene, and why the rest are absent is not known. The sample table records about 1 million clones; roughly 75% of these occur just once. The ten largest make up around 1.4% of the sample. Sequences were obtained from memory CD4+ T cells sorted from blood. In the paper's terms, the cell subset or site label means: CD45RA-negative fraction. Receptor source: a man between 18 and 35 years old in good health.

There are a few counts of this clone. At one of its ends the junction is not consistent with the germline gene, which may arise from a read error. The rearrangement links TRBV13 to TRBJ1-6; D unresolved. Germline V gene data show CDR1 as PRHDT and CDR2 as FYEKMQ (reference sequence). The CDR3 loop spans 14 amino acids. The CDR3, as DNA: TGTGCCAGCACCTTACGGCAGTTCAATTCACCCCTCCACTTT. It yields the protein CASTLRQFNSPLHF.

The chain carries TRBV7-6 and TRBJ2-5; 12 positions match TRBD2. The CDR3 loop spans 14 amino acids. Germline lookup yields CDR1 SGHVS and CDR2 FNYEAQ. Trimming cost V 3 bases and J 4 bases; bases outside gene matches: 0. CDR3 nucleotide sequence: TGTGCCAGCAGCTTGGGACTAGCGGGAGAGACCCAGTACTTC. Translation gives CASSLGLAGETQYF.